This T cell receptor beta chain was captured in a study of CD8 T cells in ankylosing spondylitis. Study-wide results and limits: Disease-associated clones were CD8+ and fairly uncommon in peripheral blood. A motif of under ten highly homologous TCR beta variants was seen as apparently characteristic of ankylosing spondylitis blood. Reportedly, matched ankylosing spondylitis synovial fluid was significantly enriched for disease-linked clones.

This clonotype was observed at least ten times. Its antigen is unidentified. Each TCR beta library was made by quantitative 5'-RACE that incorporated molecular barcodes. TCRdb reprocessed the 5' RACE reads via MiXCR and lists one record per CDR3 protein. Of approximately 300,000 distinct CDR3 sequences in the sample, less than 25% were seen once. The sequencing sample was made of blood, either unsorted or a sorted T cell fraction (not recorded which). The receptor comes from a female donor with ankylosing spondylitis or in good health (not recorded which).

Here the CDR3 DNA reads TGTGCCAGCAGTTTTAATAACAATGAGCAGTTCTTC. This gives the protein CASSFNNNEQFF. The chain employs TRBV12-3 or TRBV12-4 and TRBJ2-1; no definite D call. The V and J ends lost 3 bases and 5 bases respectively, with 5 bases between them. This CDR3 has 12 residues.